This T cell receptor (beta chain) was recorded in a study of T-cell memory formation after mild COVID-19. Overall study context: Largely donor-specific TCR clusters were found. The study's findings and limits: Confirmation of SARS-CoV-2 specificity was lacking for second-wave clones peaking day 37. The study found contracting CD4+ clones mainly in CM and EM and contracting CD8+ clones in EMRA.

In this sample, this clonotype turned up a few times. Its antigen is undetermined. Via MiXCR, TCRdb re-called the 5' RACE reads, giving one row per CDR3 protein. The data contain 300,000 to 400,000 distinct CDR3 sequences, roughly an eighth of them singletons. There are 14 residues in the CDR3. V lost 3 bases to trimming and J lost 0 bases, with 8 bases between them. CDR1 and CDR2 (germline): SEHNR, FQNEAQ (reference sequence). This sequence was found in a man younger than 35 who had mild COVID-19 (a few samples of this study predate the infection). Cell type and time point are not known. This chain connects TRBV7-9 to TRBJ1-1; possibly TRBD1 for D (5 bases). What was sequenced was PBMCs or a T cell subset sorted from them (not recorded which). The CDR3 DNA reads TGTGCCAGCAGCTTTCAGGGATTGAACACTGAAGCTTTCTTT. This translates into CASSFQGLNTEAFF.